This paragraph reports one TCR beta chain. As yet, its antigen is unknown. The data stem from a study of cytomegalovirus exposure and HLA in healthy donors. Study-level results: A later analysis found TCR association rates differed by HLA locus, highest for DRB1 and lowest for HLA-C. Specific recognition of CMV antigens was confirmed in vitro for a few chains (all CMV-associated).

Primers for the PCR totalled 60 Vbeta and 13 Jbeta. Generated by immunoSEQ multiplex PCR, the TCRdb table keeps only in-frame clones and is missing some. The repertoire holds 100,000 or so clones, with about 81% as singletons. The germline CDR1 and CDR2 sequences are SEHNR and FQNEAQ (reference sequence). CDR3 length equals 16 residues. The receptor's source is a man aged 40-49 years in good health and CMV-seronegative. Specimen: PBMCs. V and J are TRBV7-9 and TRBJ2-5; 7 positions agree with TRBD2. The DNA end is a closer match to TRBJ2-7, so the J assignment may be wrong. CDR3 amino acids: CASSLGHGGGDYEQYF. CDR3 DNA: TGTGCCAGCAGCTTAGGTCATGGCGGGGGAGACTACGAGCAGTACTTC.